These 24 T cell receptor beta chains were all obtained from the same sample, sequenced in a study of blood T cell repertoires in COVID-19. The table came from immunoSEQ multiplex PCR; TCRdb's copy has only in-frame clones and leaves some out. Of 140,000 to 150,000 clones listed, 80% to 90% are singletons. Sequenced material: peripheral blood. The receptors were gathered from a woman in her sixties or seventies with COVID-19, enrolled during active disease.

CDR3 sequence: CASSPPGLAGRQETQYF. The CDR3 region has the DNA TGTGCCAGCTCACCACCGGGACTAGCGGGGAGACAAGAGACCCAGTACTTC. The chain is built from TRBV18 and TRBJ2-5, with 13 bases aligning to TRBD2. The CDR3 runs 17 residues. The junction had 3 bases not matched to a gene; V was cut back by 0 bases and J by 2 bases. CDR1 is KGHSH and CDR2 is LQKENI in the germline V gene.

The gene calls are TRBV6-2 or TRBV6-3 and TRBJ1-5; unclear D gene. This CDR3 comprises 12 residues. With 2 bases removed from V and 6 bases from J, the gap between germline ends came to 5 bases. From germline, CDR1 is MNHEY and CDR2 SVGEGT. CDR3 sequence reads: CASSYGSQPQHF. The DNA of the CDR3 is TGTGCCAGCAGTTACGGTAGTCAGCCCCAGCATTTT.

The CDR3 is CASRGTASYEQYF. The DNA of the CDR3 is TGTGCCAGCAGGGGGACAGCTTCCTACGAGCAGTACTTC. V is TRBV5-6 and J is TRBJ2-7; 7 bases fit TRBD1. CDR1 and CDR2 (germline): SGHDT, YYEEEE. The trim removed 5 bases at V and 1 base at J, leaving 3 bases unmatched. The CDR3 sequence is 13 residues long.

Worth noting for this clone: A read error may account for a junction end that differs from germline. V usage is TRBV7-7 and J usage is TRBJ2-7; TRBD1 is a possible D gene (6 bases). This CDR3 region has 15 residues. CDR1 and CDR2 (germline): SSHAT, FNYEAQ (reference sequence). In DNA form, the CDR3 reads TGTGCTAGCAGCTTAGGTGCTGGGGGCCCCTACGAGCAGTACTTC. Translated: CASSLGAGGPYEQYF.

The chain couples TRBV9 to TRBJ1-1; possibly TRBD1 for D (5 bases). This CDR3 comprises 16 residues. Trimming stripped 4 bases from V and 1 base from J, with 17 bases between. The V gene's germline CDR1 is SGDLS and CDR2 YYNGEE. The CDR3 DNA reads TGTGCCAGCAGCCCCCGTCCGACAGCCGAGAACACTGAAGCTTTCTTT. Residues: CASSPRPTAENTEAFF.

The rearrangement links TRBV6-5 to TRBJ2-2, with D unresolved. CDR1 is MNHEY and CDR2 is SVGAGI in the germline V gene. The length of the CDR3 is 12 residues. V was clipped by 6 bases and J by 6 bases, with 8 bases between them. CDR3 in DNA: TGTGCCAGCAGCCGGTTCTCCGGGGAGCTGTTTTTT. It encodes CASSRFSGELFF.

This rearrangement joins TRBV19 to TRBJ1-1; D might be TRBD1 (5 bases). This CDR3 spans 13 amino acids. Germline lookup yields CDR1 LNHDA and CDR2 SQIVND (reference sequence). Trimming left V 4 bases short and J 7 bases short, with 13 bases between. In DNA, the CDR3 is TGTGCCAGTAGTACTGGCCGACAGTTTGAAGCTTTCTTT. This translates into CASSTGRQFEAFF.

The chain recombines TRBV10-2 with TRBJ2-2, with D perhaps given as TRBD1 or TRBD2 (6 bases each). The V and J ends lost 10 bases and 2 bases respectively, with 14 bases between them. The CDR3 length is 14 residues. Per germline, CDR1 WSHSY and CDR2 SAAADI. CDR3 loop: CATRGGANTGELFF. CDR3 DNA sequence: TGCGCCACCAGGGGCGGGGCCAACACCGGGGAGCTGTTTTTT.

V usage is TRBV7-9 and J usage is TRBJ2-7; weak D call: TRBD2 (6 bases). There are 16 residues in the CDR3. Trimming cost V 5 bases and J 0 bases, with 17 bases left between them. CDR1 and CDR2 from the germline V gene are SEHNR and FQNEAQ (reference sequence). CDR3 nucleotide sequence: TGTGCCAGCAGCCCCGCGGGGCGGCCGAGCTCCTACGAGCAGTACTTC. Translated: CASSPAGRPSSYEQYF.

V is TRBV2 and J is TRBJ2-3; D is unclear. The CDR3 is made up of 13 amino acids. The V end lost 8 bases, the J end lost 6 bases, and 15 bases lay between the germline ends. Germline V gene data show CDR1 as SNHLY and CDR2 as FYNNEI. CDR3 nucleotide sequence: TGTGCCAGCGGATTAGCATCACGGGATACGCAGTATTTT. This encodes CASGLASRDTQYF.

The CDR3 DNA sequence: TGTGCCTGGGACGAAGGACAGTCCACAGATACGCAGTATTTT. Protein product: CAWDEGQSTDTQYF. The chain joins TRBV30 to TRBJ2-3, with a weak D call TRBD1 (6 bases). Trimming cost V 5 bases and J 2 bases, with 14 bases left between them. Germline V gene sequence: CDR1 GTSNPN, CDR2 SVGIG (reference sequence). The CDR3 has 14 amino acids.

The chain links TRBV5-1 to TRBJ2-2, with D hard to call. The CDR3 has 17 residues. The V end was cut by 0 bases, the J end by 6 bases, with 18 bases between. Germline V gene data show CDR1 as SGHRS and CDR2 as YFSETQ. The CDR3 protein is CASSLANLGHIAGELFF. The CDR3 DNA reads TGCGCCAGCAGCTTGGCCAATCTTGGGCACATTGCCGGGGAGCTGTTTTTT.

The genes are TRBV5-4 and TRBJ2-1; a weak D match, TRBD2 (6 bases). Trimming took off 2 bases at V and 0 bases at J, with 18 bases between the two ends. Germline loops: CDR1 SGHNT, CDR2 YYREEE (reference sequence). The CDR3 loop spans 18 amino acids. Here the CDR3 reads CASSFGREIISSYNEQFF. The CDR3 coding sequence is TGTGCCAGCAGCTTCGGGAGAGAGATAATCAGCTCCTACAATGAGCAGTTCTTC.

The gene calls are TRBV7-3 and TRBJ2-7; TRBD2 matches at 8 bases. This CDR3 region has 15 residues. CDR1 SGHTA and CDR2 FQGTGA come from the germline V gene. Unmatched junction bases numbered 8, after V lost 2 bases and J lost 5 bases. CDR3: CASSLRPGGADEQYF. The CDR3, as DNA: TGTGCCAGCAGCTTACGTCCCGGGGGGGCCGACGAGCAGTACTTC.

J is TRBJ1-4 and V is TRBV30; 7 bases map to TRBD1. V lost 0 bases, J lost 6 bases, and 7 bases stayed unmatched. Germline loops: CDR1 GTSNPN, CDR2 SVGIG (reference sequence). CDR3 length: 15 residues. The CDR3 region has the DNA TGTGCCTGGAGTGTCGCTGGACAGGTAGATGAAAAACTGTTTTTT. It translates to CAWSVAGQVDEKLFF.

The chain joins TRBV7-9 to TRBJ1-5; possibly TRBD1 for D (5 bases). V gave up 2 bases and J gave up 6 bases, with 14 bases separating them. Per germline, CDR1 SEHNR and CDR2 FQNEAQ (reference sequence). The CDR3 has 15 residues. This CDR3 reads CASSLQGLQGQPQHF. CDR3 coding DNA: TGTGCCAGCAGCTTACAAGGTTTGCAGGGTCAGCCCCAGCATTTT. The full variable domain, completed using reference TRBV7-9 and TRBJ1-5, is DTGVSQNPRHKITKRGQNVTFRCDPISEHNRLYWYRQTLGQGPEFLTYFQNEAQLEKSRLLSDRFSAERPKGSFSTLEIQRTEQGDSAMYLCASSLQGLQGQPQHFGDGTRLSIL.

V and J are TRBV7-9 and TRBJ1-1, with D possibly matching TRBD1 (5 bases). The length of the CDR3 is 16 residues. V shed 8 bases and J shed 0 bases, with 19 bases lying between them. The germline V gene has CDR1 SEHNR and CDR2 FQNEAQ (reference sequence). The CDR3: CASSSQGAELNTEAFF. The CDR3 nucleotides read TGTGCCAGCTCTTCTCAGGGTGCGGAACTGAACACTGAAGCTTTCTTT.

The CDR3 bases are TGTGCCAGCAGCCAAGATCTGGAGCAGCCCCAGCATTTT. Translated, it gives CASSQDLEQPQHF. The chain carries TRBV4-2 and TRBJ1-5; D uncertain. CDR3 length: 13 residues. Germline V CDR1 and CDR2: LGHNA, YNFKEQ. V lost 0 bases and J 7 bases, leaving 7 bases between the germline ends.

J is TRBJ2-2 and V is TRBV7-3; maybe TRBD2 (5 bases). Germline V lookup: CDR1 SGHTA, CDR2 FQGTGA. The V end was cut by 5 bases, the J end by 1 base, with 5 bases between. The CDR3 extends over 13 amino acids. The CDR3 DNA reads as TGTGCCAGCAGCCGGGGGAACACCGGGGAGCTGTTTTTT. This gives the protein CASSRGNTGELFF.

The CDR3 region has the DNA TGTGCCAGCAGTGACGAGGCGGGACAGGATAATGAGCAGTTCTTC. This gives the protein CASSDEAGQDNEQFF. The chain carries TRBV6-4 and TRBJ2-1; 8 positions match TRBD1. The CDR3 extends over 15 amino acids. Germline loops: CDR1 MRHNA, CDR2 SNTAGT. Unmatched junction bases numbered 7, after V lost 2 bases and J lost 7 bases.

The DNA of the CDR3 is TGTGCCAGCTCACCACCGGGACAGGCTTTCCCTAACTATGGCTACACCTTC. This encodes CASSPPGQAFPNYGYTF. The V and J genes are TRBV18 and TRBJ1-2, with 8 bases fitting TRBD1. The CDR3 has 17 residues. The V gene end was trimmed by 0 bases and the J gene end by 0 bases; junction bases not matched to a gene: 6. Germline assignment: CDR1 KGHSH and CDR2 LQKENI.

The chain joins TRBV18 to TRBJ1-2; 8 bases agree with TRBD1. V dropped 2 bases and J dropped 6; count of bases not matched to a gene: 14. This CDR3 is 17 amino acids long. Germline V gene sequence: CDR1 KGHSH, CDR2 LQKENI. The CDR3 DNA sequence: TGTGCCAGCTCACCAAAGCTTCAGGGGGCTGGTGGCGATGGCTACACCTTC. It encodes CASSPKLQGAGGDGYTF.

The chain links TRBV4-2 to TRBJ2-5; tentative D call: TRBD2 (5 bases). The V end was cut by 1 base, the J end by 1 base, with 13 bases between. This CDR3 contains 16 residues. Germline-derived CDR1 and CDR2 are LGHNA and YNFKEQ. The CDR3 sequence is CASSQGYGEIQETQYF. DNA of the CDR3: TGTGCCAGCAGCCAAGGGTACGGGGAGATCCAAGAGACCCAGTACTTC.

V gene TRBV4-1 combines with J gene TRBJ2-6; perhaps TRBD1 as D (5 bases). The CDR3 runs to 17 residues. V was trimmed by 0 bases and J by 0 bases, leaving 9 bases between them. Germline V lookup: CDR1 MGHRA, CDR2 YSYEKL. This chain's CDR3 is CASSQDSGNSGANVLTF. CDR3 sequence (DNA): TGCGCCAGCAGCCAAGATTCAGGGAACTCTGGGGCCAACGTCCTGACTTTC.